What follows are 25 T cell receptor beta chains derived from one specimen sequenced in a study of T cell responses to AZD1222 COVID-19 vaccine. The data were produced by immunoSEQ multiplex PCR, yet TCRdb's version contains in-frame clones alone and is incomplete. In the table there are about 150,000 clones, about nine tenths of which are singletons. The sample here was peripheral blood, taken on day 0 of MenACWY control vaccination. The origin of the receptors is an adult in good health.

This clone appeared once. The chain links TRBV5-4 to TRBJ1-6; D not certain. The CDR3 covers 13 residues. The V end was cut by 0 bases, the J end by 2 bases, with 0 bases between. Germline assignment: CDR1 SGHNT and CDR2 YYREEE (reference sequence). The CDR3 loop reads CASSLAYNSPLHF. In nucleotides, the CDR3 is TGTGCCAGCAGCTTGGCCTATAATTCACCCCTCCACTTT.

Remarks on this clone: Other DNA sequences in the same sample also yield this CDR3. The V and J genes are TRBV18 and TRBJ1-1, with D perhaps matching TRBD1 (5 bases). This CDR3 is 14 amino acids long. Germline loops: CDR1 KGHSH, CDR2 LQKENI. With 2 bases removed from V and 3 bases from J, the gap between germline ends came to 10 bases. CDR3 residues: CASSPTGADTEAFF. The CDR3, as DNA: TGTGCCAGCTCACCAACTGGGGCAGACACTGAAGCTTTCTTT.

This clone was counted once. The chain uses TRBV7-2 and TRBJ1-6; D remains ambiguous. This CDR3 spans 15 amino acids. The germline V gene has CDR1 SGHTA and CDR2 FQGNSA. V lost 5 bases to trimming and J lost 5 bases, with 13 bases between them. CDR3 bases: TGTGCCAGCAGCCCAATTGGAGGGAATAATTCACCCCTCCACTTT. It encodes CASSPIGGNNSPLHF.

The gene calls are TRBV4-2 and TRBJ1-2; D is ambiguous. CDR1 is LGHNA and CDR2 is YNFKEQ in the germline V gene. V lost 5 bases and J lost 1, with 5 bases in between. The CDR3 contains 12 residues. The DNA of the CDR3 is TGTGCCAGCAGCGGTAATAACTATGGCTACACCTTC. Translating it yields CASSGNNYGYTF.

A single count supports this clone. The CDR3 DNA reads TGTGCCAGCAGCCAAGTCGGAGGCACTGAAGCTTTCTTT. Protein sequence: CASSQVGGTEAFF. This rearrangement joins TRBV14 to TRBJ1-1, with D hard to call. Germline-derived CDR1 and CDR2 are SGHDN and FVKESK. The CDR3 totals 13 residues. Trimming took 1 base from V and 4 from J, leaving 7 bases between them.

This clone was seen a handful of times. CDR3 in DNA: TGTGCCAGCAGTTTCAATCAAGGGGGAACGGACACTGAAGCTTTCTTT. Translating gives CASSFNQGGTDTEAFF. The chain recombines TRBV28 with TRBJ1-1; D is possibly TRBD1 (6 bases). Germline values: CDR1 MDHEN, CDR2 SYDVKM. This CDR3 has 16 amino acids. Trimming stripped 3 bases from V and 3 bases from J, with 17 bases between.

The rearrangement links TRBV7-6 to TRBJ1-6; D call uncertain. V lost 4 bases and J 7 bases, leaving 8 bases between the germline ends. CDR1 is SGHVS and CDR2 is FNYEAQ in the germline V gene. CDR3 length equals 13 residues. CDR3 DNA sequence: TGTGCCAGCAGCTCCCGGATCAATTCACCCCTCCACTTT. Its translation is CASSSRINSPLHF.

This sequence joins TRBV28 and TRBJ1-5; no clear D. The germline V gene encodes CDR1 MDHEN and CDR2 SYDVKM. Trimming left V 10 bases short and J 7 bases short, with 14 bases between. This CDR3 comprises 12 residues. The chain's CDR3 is CATEVPGQPQHF. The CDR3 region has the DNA TGTGCCACCGAAGTCCCAGGCCAGCCCCAGCATTTT. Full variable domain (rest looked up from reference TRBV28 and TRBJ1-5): DVKVTQSSRYLVKRTGEKVFLECVQDMDHENMFWYRQDPGLGLRLIYFSYDVKMKEKGDIPEGYSVSREKKERFSLILESASTNQTSMYLCATEVPGQPQHFGDGTRLSIL.

The CDR3 DNA reads TGCAGTGCTAGTAGACAGGGCGGTCAGCCCCAGCATTTT. It is translated as CSASRQGGQPQHF. The gene calls are TRBV20-1 and TRBJ1-5; 7 bases are a match to TRBD1. Germline CDR1 is DFQATT and CDR2 is SNEGSKA (reference sequence). V lost 3 bases to trimming and J lost 6 bases; unmatched junction nucleotides: 5. This CDR3 has 13 residues.

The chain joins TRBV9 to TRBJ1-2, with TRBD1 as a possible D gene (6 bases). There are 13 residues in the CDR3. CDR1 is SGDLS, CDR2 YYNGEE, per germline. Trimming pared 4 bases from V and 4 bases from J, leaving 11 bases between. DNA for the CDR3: TGTGCCAGCAGCTTGACAGGATCCTATGGCTACACCTTC. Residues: CASSLTGSYGYTF.

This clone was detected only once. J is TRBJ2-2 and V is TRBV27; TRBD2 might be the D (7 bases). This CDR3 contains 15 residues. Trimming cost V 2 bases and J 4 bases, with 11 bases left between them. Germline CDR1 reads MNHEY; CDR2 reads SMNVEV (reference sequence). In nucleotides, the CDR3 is TGTGCCAGCAGTTTACGGGGGGCCGGCACCGGGGAGCTGTTTTTT. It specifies CASSLRGAGTGELFF.

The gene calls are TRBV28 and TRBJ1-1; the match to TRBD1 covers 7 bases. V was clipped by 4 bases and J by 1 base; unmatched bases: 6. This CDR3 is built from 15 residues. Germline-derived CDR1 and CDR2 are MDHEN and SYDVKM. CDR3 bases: TGTGCCAGCAGTTCAAGGGGGCTCGGGAACACTGAAGCTTTCTTT. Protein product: CASSSRGLGNTEAFF.

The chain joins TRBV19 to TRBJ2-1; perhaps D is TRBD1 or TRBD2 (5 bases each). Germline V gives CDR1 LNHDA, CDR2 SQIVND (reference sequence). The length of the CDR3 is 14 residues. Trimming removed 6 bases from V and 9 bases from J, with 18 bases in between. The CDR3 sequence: CASRMVVGRVEQFF. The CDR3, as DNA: TGTGCCAGTAGGATGGTTGTGGGGCGGGTTGAGCAGTTCTTC.

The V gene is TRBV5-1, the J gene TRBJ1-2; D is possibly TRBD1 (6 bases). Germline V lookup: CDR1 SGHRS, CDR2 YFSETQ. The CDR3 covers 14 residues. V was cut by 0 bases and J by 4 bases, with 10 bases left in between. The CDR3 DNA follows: TGCGCCAGCAGCTTGGGAGCGGACAGCTATGGCTACACCTTC. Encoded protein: CASSLGADSYGYTF.

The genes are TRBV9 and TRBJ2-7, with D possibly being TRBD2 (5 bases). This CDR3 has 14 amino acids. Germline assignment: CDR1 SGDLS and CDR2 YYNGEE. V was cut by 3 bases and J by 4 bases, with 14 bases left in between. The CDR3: CASSGGLDYYEQYF. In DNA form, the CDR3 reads TGTGCCAGCAGCGGAGGGCTAGACTATTACGAGCAGTACTTC.

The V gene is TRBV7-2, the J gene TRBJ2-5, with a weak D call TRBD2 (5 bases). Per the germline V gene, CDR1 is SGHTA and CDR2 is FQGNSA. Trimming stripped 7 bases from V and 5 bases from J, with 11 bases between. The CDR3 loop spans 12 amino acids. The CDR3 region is CASTRGWETQYF. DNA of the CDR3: TGTGCCAGCACTCGCGGGTGGGAGACCCAGTACTTC.

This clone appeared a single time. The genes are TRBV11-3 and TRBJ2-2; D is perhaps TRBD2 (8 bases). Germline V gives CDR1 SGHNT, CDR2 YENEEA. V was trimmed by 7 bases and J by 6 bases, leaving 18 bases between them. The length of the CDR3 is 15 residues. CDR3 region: CASTRGGQLAGELFF. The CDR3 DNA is TGTGCCAGCACCCGGGGGGGACAGTTGGCCGGGGAGCTGTTTTTT.

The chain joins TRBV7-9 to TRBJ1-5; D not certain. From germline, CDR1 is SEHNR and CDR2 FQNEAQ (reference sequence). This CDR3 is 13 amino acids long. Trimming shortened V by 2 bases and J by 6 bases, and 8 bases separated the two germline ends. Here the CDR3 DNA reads TGTGCCAGCAGCTTAAATGGGGTTCAGCCCCAGCATTTT. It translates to CASSLNGVQPQHF.

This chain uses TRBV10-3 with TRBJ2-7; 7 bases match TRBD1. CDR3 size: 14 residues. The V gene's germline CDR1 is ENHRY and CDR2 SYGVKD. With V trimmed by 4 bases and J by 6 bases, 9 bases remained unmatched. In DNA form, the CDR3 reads TGTGCCATCAGTGCAGCCGGGACAGAGATCGAGCAGTACTTC. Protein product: CAISAAGTEIEQYF.

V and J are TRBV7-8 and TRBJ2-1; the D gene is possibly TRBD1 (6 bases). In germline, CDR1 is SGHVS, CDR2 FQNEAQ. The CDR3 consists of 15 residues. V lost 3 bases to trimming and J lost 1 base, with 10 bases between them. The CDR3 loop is CASSFEGVSYNEQFF. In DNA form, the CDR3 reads TGTGCCAGCAGCTTTGAGGGGGTTTCCTACAATGAGCAGTTCTTC.

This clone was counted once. The CDR3 DNA reads TGTGCCAGCAGTTACTCTGGGACAGGGACCGCCGGGGAGCTGTTTTTT. This gives the protein CASSYSGTGTAGELFF. The chain has TRBV6-5 and TRBJ2-2, with 9 bases matching TRBD1. The V gene's germline CDR1 is MNHEY and CDR2 SVGAGI. The CDR3 length is 16 residues. Trimming took 0 bases from V and 6 from J; bases not matched to a gene: 5.

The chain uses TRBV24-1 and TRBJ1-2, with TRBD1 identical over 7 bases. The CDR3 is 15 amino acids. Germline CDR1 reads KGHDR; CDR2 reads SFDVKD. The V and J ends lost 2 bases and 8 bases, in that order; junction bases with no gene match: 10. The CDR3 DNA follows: TGTGCCACCAGTGATTGGGGAGGGACAGCAGAAGGCTACACCTTC. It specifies CATSDWGGTAEGYTF.

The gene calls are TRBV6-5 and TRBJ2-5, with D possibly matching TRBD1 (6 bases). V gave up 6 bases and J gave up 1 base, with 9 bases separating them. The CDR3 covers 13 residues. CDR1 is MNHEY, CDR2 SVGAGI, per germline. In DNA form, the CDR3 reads TGTGCCAGCAGACGACAGGTCCAAGAGACCCAGTACTTC. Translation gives CASRRQVQETQYF.

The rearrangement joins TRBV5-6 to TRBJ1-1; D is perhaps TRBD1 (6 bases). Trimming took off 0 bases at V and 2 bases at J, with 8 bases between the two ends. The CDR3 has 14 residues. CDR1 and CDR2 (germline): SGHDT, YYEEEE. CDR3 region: CASSLDRVNTEAFF. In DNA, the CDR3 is TGTGCCAGCAGCTTGGACAGGGTAAACACTGAAGCTTTCTTT.

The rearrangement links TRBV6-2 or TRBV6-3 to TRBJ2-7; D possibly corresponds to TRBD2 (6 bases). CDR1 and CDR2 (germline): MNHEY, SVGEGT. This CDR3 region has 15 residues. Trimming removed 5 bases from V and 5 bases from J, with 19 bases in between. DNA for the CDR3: TGTGCCAGCAGTCACATCCCCGTAGCGGCAAACGAGCAGTACTTC. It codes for CASSHIPVAANEQYF.